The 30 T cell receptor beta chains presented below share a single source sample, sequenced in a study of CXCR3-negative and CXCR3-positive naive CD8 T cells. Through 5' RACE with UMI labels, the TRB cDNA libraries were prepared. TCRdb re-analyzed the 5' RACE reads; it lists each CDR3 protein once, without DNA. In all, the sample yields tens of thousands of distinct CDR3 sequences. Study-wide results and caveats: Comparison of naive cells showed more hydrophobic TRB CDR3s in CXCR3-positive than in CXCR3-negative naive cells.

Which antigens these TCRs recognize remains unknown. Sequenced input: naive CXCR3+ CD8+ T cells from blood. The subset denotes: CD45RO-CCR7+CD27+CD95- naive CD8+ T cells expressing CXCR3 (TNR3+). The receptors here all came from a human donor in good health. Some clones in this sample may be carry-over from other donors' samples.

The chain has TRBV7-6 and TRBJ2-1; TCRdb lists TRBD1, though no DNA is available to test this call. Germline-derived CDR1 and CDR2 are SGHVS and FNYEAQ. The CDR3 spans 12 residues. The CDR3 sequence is CASSLGGSVPFF.

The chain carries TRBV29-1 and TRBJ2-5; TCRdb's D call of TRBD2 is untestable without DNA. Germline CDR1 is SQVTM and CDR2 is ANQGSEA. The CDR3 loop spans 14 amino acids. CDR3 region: CSVRTSGGGETQYF.

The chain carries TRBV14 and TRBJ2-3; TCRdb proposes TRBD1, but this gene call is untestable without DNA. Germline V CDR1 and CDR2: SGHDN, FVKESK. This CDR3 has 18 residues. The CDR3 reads CASSQDLRTGSSTDTQYF.

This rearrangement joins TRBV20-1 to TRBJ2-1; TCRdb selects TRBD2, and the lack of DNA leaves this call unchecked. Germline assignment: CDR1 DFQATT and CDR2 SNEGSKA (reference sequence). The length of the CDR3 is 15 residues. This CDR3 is CSAKGGSERAEEQFF.

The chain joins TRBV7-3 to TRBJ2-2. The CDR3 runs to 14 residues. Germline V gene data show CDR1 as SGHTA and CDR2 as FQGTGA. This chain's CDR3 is CASSPTPNTGELFF. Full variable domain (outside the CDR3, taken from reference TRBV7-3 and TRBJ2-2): GAGVSQTPSNKVTEKGKYVELRCDPISGHTALYWYRQSLGQGPEFLIYFQGTGAADDSGLPNDRFFAVRPEGSVSTLKIQRTERGDSAVYLCASSPTPNTGELFFGEGSRLTVL.

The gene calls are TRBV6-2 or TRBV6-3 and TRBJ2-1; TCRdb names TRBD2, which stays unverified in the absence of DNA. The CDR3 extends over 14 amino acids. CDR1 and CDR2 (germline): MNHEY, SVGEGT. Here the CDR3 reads CASSFGTSGYEQFF.

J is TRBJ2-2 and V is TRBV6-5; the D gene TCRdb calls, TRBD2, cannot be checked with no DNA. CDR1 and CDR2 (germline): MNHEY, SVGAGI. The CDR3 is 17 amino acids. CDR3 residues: CASSYSSGEGPAGELFF.

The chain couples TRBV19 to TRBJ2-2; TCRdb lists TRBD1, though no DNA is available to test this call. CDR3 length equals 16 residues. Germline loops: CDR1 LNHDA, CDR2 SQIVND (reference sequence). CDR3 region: CASSIWRQGKTGELFF.

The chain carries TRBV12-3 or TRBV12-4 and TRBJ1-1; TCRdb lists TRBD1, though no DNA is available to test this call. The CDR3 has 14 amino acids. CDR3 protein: CASSRAQRGTEAFF.

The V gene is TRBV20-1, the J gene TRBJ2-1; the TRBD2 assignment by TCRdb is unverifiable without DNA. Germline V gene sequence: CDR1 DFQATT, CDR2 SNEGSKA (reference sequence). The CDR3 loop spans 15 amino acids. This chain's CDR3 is CSAGPPGLSYNEQFF.

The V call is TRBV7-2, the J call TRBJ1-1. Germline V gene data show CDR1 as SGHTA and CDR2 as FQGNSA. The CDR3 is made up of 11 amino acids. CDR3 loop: CASTNGLEALF.

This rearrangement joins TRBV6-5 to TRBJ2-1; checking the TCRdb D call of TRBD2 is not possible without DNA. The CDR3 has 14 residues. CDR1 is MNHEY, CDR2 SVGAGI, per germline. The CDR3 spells CASSYGEYGNEQFF.

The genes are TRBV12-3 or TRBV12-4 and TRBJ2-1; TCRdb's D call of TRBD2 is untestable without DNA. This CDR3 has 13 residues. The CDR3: CASRGLLYDEQFF.

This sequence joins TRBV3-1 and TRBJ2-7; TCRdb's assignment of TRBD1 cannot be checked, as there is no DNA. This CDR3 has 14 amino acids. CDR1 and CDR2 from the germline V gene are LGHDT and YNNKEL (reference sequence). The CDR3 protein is CASSQETGLDEQYF.

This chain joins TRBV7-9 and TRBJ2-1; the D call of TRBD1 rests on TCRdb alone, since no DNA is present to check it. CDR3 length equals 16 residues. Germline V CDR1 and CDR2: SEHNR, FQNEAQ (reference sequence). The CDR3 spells CASSGFHGTLYNEQFF.

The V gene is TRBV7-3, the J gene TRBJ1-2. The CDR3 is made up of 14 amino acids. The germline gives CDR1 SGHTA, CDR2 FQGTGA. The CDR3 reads CASSLTGEDYGYTF.

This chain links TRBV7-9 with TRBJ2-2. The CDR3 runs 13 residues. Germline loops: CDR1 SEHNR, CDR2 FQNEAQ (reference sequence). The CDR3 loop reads CASLMKNTGELFF.

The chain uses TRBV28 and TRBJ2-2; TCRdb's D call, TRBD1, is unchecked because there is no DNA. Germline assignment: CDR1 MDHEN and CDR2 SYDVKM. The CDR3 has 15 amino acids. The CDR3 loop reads CASSFRGPNTGELFF.

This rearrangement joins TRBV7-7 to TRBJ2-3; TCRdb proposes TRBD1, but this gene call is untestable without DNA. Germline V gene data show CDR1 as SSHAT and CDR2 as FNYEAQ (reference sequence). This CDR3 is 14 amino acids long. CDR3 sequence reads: CASSLGTGADTQYF.

The CDR3 loop is CASSLRAGFSYEQYF. The chain has TRBV11-3 and TRBJ2-7; lacking DNA, the TRBD1 call made by TCRdb goes unchecked. This CDR3 spans 15 amino acids. CDR1 and CDR2 (germline): SGHNT, YENEEA.

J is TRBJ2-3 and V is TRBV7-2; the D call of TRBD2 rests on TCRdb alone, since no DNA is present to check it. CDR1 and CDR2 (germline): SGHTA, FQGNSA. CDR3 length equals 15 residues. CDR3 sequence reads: CASRRLAGGPDTQYF.

CDR3 amino acids: CASSLGVSVYEQYF. The rearrangement links TRBV5-1 to TRBJ2-7. CDR3 length: 14 residues. Germline-derived CDR1 and CDR2 are SGHRS and YFSETQ.

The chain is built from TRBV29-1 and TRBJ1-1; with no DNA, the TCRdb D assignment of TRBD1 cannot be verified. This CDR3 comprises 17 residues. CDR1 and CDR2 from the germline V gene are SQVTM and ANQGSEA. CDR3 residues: CSVEVVKEGRVNTEAFF.

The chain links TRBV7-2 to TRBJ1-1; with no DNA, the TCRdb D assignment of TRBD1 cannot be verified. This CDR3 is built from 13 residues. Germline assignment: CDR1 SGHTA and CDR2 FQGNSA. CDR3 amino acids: CASSLPGAPEAFF. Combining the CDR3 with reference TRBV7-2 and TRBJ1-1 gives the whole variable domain GAGVSQSPSNKVTEKGKDVELRCDPISGHTALYWYRQSLGQGLEFLIYFQGNSAPDKSGLPSDRFSAERTGGSVSTLTIQRTQQEDSAVYLCASSLPGAPEAFFGQGTRLTVV.

The CDR3 loop is CASSPSPVNSGGGLDTQYF. V and J are TRBV7-9 and TRBJ2-3; TCRdb's D call, TRBD2, is unchecked because there is no DNA. Germline-derived CDR1 and CDR2 are SEHNR and FQNEAQ (reference sequence). This CDR3 contains 19 residues.

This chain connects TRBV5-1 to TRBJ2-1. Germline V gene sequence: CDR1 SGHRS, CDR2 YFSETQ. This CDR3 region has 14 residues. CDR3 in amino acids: CASSLYGSYNEQFF.

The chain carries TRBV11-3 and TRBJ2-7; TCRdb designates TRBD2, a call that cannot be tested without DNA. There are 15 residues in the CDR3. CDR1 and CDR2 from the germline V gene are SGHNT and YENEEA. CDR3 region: CASRGSGLAVYEQYF.

CDR3 sequence reads: CATSRDGMTAAYGYTF. The chain carries TRBV15 and TRBJ1-2; TCRdb's D call, TRBD1, is unchecked because there is no DNA. The CDR3 extends over 16 amino acids. The germline V gene has CDR1 LNHNV and CDR2 YYDKDF (reference sequence).

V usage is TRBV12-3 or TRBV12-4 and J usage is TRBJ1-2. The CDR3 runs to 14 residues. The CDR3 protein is CASSLHVAGYGYTF.

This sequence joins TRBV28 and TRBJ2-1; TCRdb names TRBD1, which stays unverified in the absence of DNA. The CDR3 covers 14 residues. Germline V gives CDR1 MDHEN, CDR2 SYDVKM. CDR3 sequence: CASSLGRVEVEQFF.